A single sample gave rise to the 30 T cell receptor beta chains below, sequenced in a study of blood T cell repertoires in COVID-19. Profiling relied on immunoSEQ multiplex PCR, and the TCRdb table lists in-frame clones only, not all of them. Altogether around 130,000 clones are present, 85% to 90% being singletons, with the ten largest covering around 30%. Sequences were obtained from peripheral blood. The receptors come from a man in his 70s with active or convalescent COVID-19.

The rearrangement joins TRBV28 to TRBJ1-3; no firm D call. The CDR3 totals 16 residues. Trimming cost V 0 bases and J 0 bases, with 9 bases left between them. Germline assignment: CDR1 MDHEN and CDR2 SYDVKM. The CDR3 is CASSLWEGYSGNTIYF. Here the CDR3 DNA reads TGTGCCAGCAGTTTATGGGAGGGCTACTCTGGAAACACCATATATTTT.

This rearrangement joins TRBV9 to TRBJ1-6; possible D gene TRBD1, 6 bases. This CDR3 contains 15 residues. With 0 bases removed from V and 8 bases from J, the gap between germline ends came to 12 bases. The V gene's germline CDR1 is SGDLS and CDR2 YYNGEE. The CDR3, as DNA: TGTGCCAGCAGCGTAGGAGACAGGTGGGATTCACCCCTCCACTTT. Its protein is CASSVGDRWDSPLHF.

The chain uses TRBV2 and TRBJ2-7; TRBD1 is a possible D gene (6 bases). Germline CDR1 SNHLY, CDR2 FYNNEI. The CDR3 contains 15 residues. V lost 8 bases and J lost 0, with 17 bases in between. Here the CDR3 DNA reads TGTGCCAGCGGGGCTACCGGGACACCCTCCTACGAGCAGTACTTC. Protein: CASGATGTPSYEQYF.

This rearrangement joins TRBV19 to TRBJ2-1; 8 positions match TRBD1. The CDR3 runs 15 residues. Per germline, CDR1 LNHDA and CDR2 SQIVND (reference sequence). Losses at the gene ends were 5 bases for V and 1 base for J; bases not matched to a gene: 4. DNA of the CDR3: TGTGCCAGTAGTCCGACAGGGGTATCCTACAATGAGCAGTTCTTC. As protein: CASSPTGVSYNEQFF.

The V and J genes are TRBV11-2 and TRBJ2-2; 9 bases are a match to TRBD1. Germline V CDR1 and CDR2: SGHAT, FQNNGV. There are 15 residues in the CDR3. V was pared by 5 bases and J by 3 bases, with 4 bases of the junction left unmatched. The CDR3 DNA sequence: TGTGCCAGCAGCCCAGACAGGGGGGACACCGGGGAGCTGTTTTTT. Translating it yields CASSPDRGDTGELFF.

This clone was detected only once. The chain carries TRBV27 and TRBJ2-2, with 11 bases that match TRBD1. The ends lost 7 bases at V and 4 bases at J; junction bases unmatched: 11. Germline V gene data show CDR1 as MNHEY and CDR2 as SMNVEV (reference sequence). The CDR3 runs 17 residues. The chain's CDR3 is CASTFGWGQGGTGELFF. The CDR3 DNA follows: TGTGCCAGCACCTTTGGATGGGGACAGGGGGGCACCGGGGAGCTGTTTTTT.

This chain links TRBV27 with TRBJ2-7, with 11 bases matching TRBD2. Germline assignment: CDR1 MNHEY and CDR2 SMNVEV (reference sequence). This CDR3 comprises 15 residues. The ends lost 2 bases at V and 2 bases at J; junction bases unmatched: 2. CDR3 loop: CASSLTTSGTYEQYF. The CDR3 nucleotides are TGTGCCAGCAGTTTAACGACTAGCGGGACCTACGAGCAGTACTTC.

The chain uses TRBV11-2 and TRBJ1-2; maybe TRBD1 (5 bases). The germline V gene encodes CDR1 SGHAT and CDR2 FQNNGV. The CDR3 has 14 amino acids. V lost 5 bases and J 0 bases, leaving 10 bases between the germline ends. The CDR3 DNA reads as TGTGCCAGCAGCATCGACAGTGCTAACTATGGCTACACCTTC. This encodes CASSIDSANYGYTF.

V is TRBV28 and J is TRBJ2-2; D possibly corresponds to TRBD1 (6 bases). Germline V gives CDR1 MDHEN, CDR2 SYDVKM. This CDR3 is built from 14 residues. Trimming removed 8 bases at V and 0 bases at J, with 10 bases between. Written as DNA, the CDR3 is TGTGCCAGCGTCCCAGGGGCGAACACCGGGGAGCTGTTTTTT. Translation: CASVPGANTGELFF.

This clone was detected a few times. This chain uses TRBV7-9 with TRBJ2-3; 9 nucleotides agree with TRBD1. The V and J ends lost 2 bases and 6 bases, in that order; junction bases with no gene match: 6. This CDR3 comprises 15 residues. Germline lookup yields CDR1 SEHNR and CDR2 FQNEAQ (reference sequence). This CDR3 reads CASSLTGGTADTQYF. The CDR3, as DNA: TGTGCCAGCAGCTTAACAGGGGGCACGGCGGATACGCAGTATTTT.

The V gene is TRBV7-8, the J gene TRBJ2-5; 8 bases are shared with TRBD2. V shed 5 bases and J 5 bases; nucleotides not matched to a gene: 19. The CDR3 runs to 18 residues. Germline CDR1 is SGHVS and CDR2 is FQNEAQ. CDR3 in DNA: TGTGCCAGCAGCCCACTGGGATCGAGCGGGAGTATCGGCGAGACCCAGTACTTC. Translation: CASSPLGSSGSIGETQYF.

This sequence joins TRBV11-2 and TRBJ1-5, with D hard to call. The germline V and J ends were trimmed by 3 bases and 0 bases, with 9 bases remaining between them. CDR1 is SGHAT, CDR2 FQNNGV, per germline. The CDR3 runs to 15 residues. The CDR3 protein is CASSLTGYSNQPQHF. The CDR3, as DNA: TGTGCCAGCAGCTTGACGGGTTATAGCAATCAGCCCCAGCATTTT. The variable domain in full, with the rest retrieved from reference TRBV11-2 and TRBJ1-5, is EAGVAQSPRYKIIEKRQSVAFWCNPISGHATLYWYQQILGQGPKLLIQFQNNGVVDDSQLPKDRFSAERLKGVDSTLKIQPAKLEDSAVYLCASSLTGYSNQPQHFGDGTRLSIL.

This rearrangement joins TRBV4-1 to TRBJ2-7, with 8 bases fitting TRBD1. The V and J ends lost 0 bases and 4 bases, in that order; junction bases with no gene match: 8. There are 16 residues in the CDR3. In germline, CDR1 is MGHRA, CDR2 YSYEKL. The CDR3 loop reads CASSQDDEGQVYEQYF. The CDR3 bases are TGCGCCAGCAGCCAAGATGATGAGGGACAGGTTTACGAGCAGTACTTC.

The chain combines TRBV6-6 with TRBJ1-1, with TRBD1 as a possible D gene (5 bases). CDR1 MNHNY and CDR2 SVGAGI come from the germline V gene (reference sequence). V was clipped by 0 bases and J by 7 bases, with 12 bases between them. The CDR3 is 14 residues long. CDR3 in amino acids: CASSYSEGGGEAFF. The CDR3 DNA sequence: TGTGCCAGCAGTTACTCTGAGGGCGGGGGTGAAGCTTTCTTT.

The rearrangement joins TRBV5-6 to TRBJ2-2, with 8 bases aligning to TRBD2. The CDR3 has 15 residues. CDR1 and CDR2 from the germline V gene are SGHDT and YYEEEE. Germline trimming cut 0 bases from V and 5 bases from J; bases unmatched to any gene: 3. The CDR3 DNA is TGTGCCAGCAGCTTGGCCGGGACTAGAACCGGGGAGCTGTTTTTT. Translating it yields CASSLAGTRTGELFF.

The chain recombines TRBV3-1 (or the pseudogene TRBV3-2) with TRBJ1-5, with 7 bases that match TRBD1. The CDR3 has 14 amino acids. Germline V CDR1 and CDR2: LGHDT, YNNKEL (reference sequence). After removal of 4 bases from V and 4 bases from J, the junction contained 4 bases not matched to a gene. CDR3: CASSPSQGNQPQHF. CDR3 DNA sequence: TGTGCCAGCAGCCCCTCACAGGGGAATCAGCCCCAGCATTTT.

This sequence joins TRBV6-5 and TRBJ2-1; TRBD2 might be the D (6 bases). The CDR3 loop spans 15 amino acids. The germline V gene has CDR1 MNHEY and CDR2 SVGAGI. V was trimmed by 0 bases and J by 4 bases, leaving 10 bases between them. For the CDR3, the DNA is TGTGCCAGCAGTTACTCGAAGGGACTTTACAATGAGCAGTTCTTC. Its translation: CASSYSKGLYNEQFF.

This sequence joins TRBV9 and TRBJ1-1, with D unclear. CDR1 is SGDLS and CDR2 is YYNGEE in the germline V gene. This CDR3 spans 13 amino acids. V was shortened by 3 bases and J by 3 bases, with 9 bases between the two germline ends. CDR3: CASSDVSDTEAFF. In DNA, the CDR3 is TGTGCCAGCAGCGATGTTTCGGACACTGAAGCTTTCTTT.

The chain is built from TRBV7-2 and TRBJ2-2, with 7 positions matching TRBD1. From germline, CDR1 is SGHTA and CDR2 FQGNSA. The junction had 8 bases not matched to a gene; V was cut back by 10 bases and J by 0 bases. There are 15 residues in the CDR3. The CDR3 region is CATKTGPTNTGELFF. CDR3 coding DNA: TGTGCCACCAAGACAGGGCCTACGAACACCGGGGAGCTGTTTTTT.

This clone occurred once. The chain is built from TRBV3-1 (or the pseudogene TRBV3-2) and TRBJ2-1; 9 bases line up with TRBD2. CDR3 size: 15 residues. In germline, CDR1 is LGHDT, CDR2 YNNKEL (reference sequence). V lost 4 bases and J lost 0; bases outside the gene matches: 1. Here the CDR3 DNA reads TGTGCCAGCAGCCTTAGCGGGGGCTCCTACAATGAGCAGTTCTTC. Translation gives CASSLSGGSYNEQFF.

The chain employs TRBV28 and TRBJ2-5; D remains ambiguous. Germline CDR1 is MDHEN and CDR2 is SYDVKM. This CDR3 comprises 12 residues. The V gene lost 0 bases and the J gene lost 5 bases, with 4 bases spanning the gap. In DNA form, the CDR3 reads TGTGCCAGCAGTTTATGGCAGGAGACCCAGTACTTC. This sequence encodes CASSLWQETQYF.

The rearrangement joins TRBV29-1 to TRBJ2-7, with 7 bases matching TRBD1. CDR3 length equals 13 residues. The V gene end was trimmed by 3 bases and the J gene end by 2 bases; junction bases not matched to a gene: 4. The germline V gene encodes CDR1 SQVTM and CDR2 ANQGSEA. The CDR3 region has the DNA TGCAGCGTTGATTCGGGACAGCCCTACGAGCAGTACTTC. It codes for CSVDSGQPYEQYF.

The rearrangement links TRBV6-5 to TRBJ1-1; D remains unclear. The CDR3 contains 13 residues. Germline V gene lookup returns CDR1 MNHEY and CDR2 SVGAGI. V was pared by 7 bases and J by 1 base, with 10 bases between. The CDR3 DNA reads TGTGCCAGCATCAAGACACAGAACACTGAAGCTTTCTTT. Its protein product is CASIKTQNTEAFF.

The genes are TRBV19 and TRBJ2-5; maybe TRBD1 (6 bases). In germline, CDR1 is LNHDA, CDR2 SQIVND (reference sequence). Trimming cost V 3 bases and J 5 bases, with 16 bases left between them. The CDR3 runs 15 residues. In nucleotides, the CDR3 is TGTGCCAGTAGTATGGGGGCCAGGGGAGATGAGACCCAGTACTTC. Translated: CASSMGARGDETQYF.

CDR3 sequence (DNA): TGTGCCAGCAGTCTACAGGGAGCGAACACTGAAGCTTTCTTT. It codes for CASSLQGANTEAFF. This rearrangement joins TRBV2 to TRBJ1-1; TRBD1 might be the D (6 bases). The ends were cut back, 5 bases at V and 1 base at J, with 11 bases in the middle. Germline CDR1 is SNHLY and CDR2 is FYNNEI. The CDR3 length is 14 residues.

This clone showed up just once. The chain joins TRBV12-3 or TRBV12-4 to TRBJ2-5; a weak D match, TRBD2 (5 bases). The CDR3 runs 13 residues. V was clipped by 5 bases and J by 4 bases, with 11 bases between them. In DNA form, the CDR3 reads TGTGCCAGCAGTACCGGGAAGGGAGAGACCCAGTACTTC. This sequence encodes CASSTGKGETQYF.

The chain recombines TRBV6-1 with TRBJ2-5; TRBD1 is a possible D gene (5 bases). The CDR3 consists of 14 residues. Germline CDR1 and CDR2: MNHNS and SASEGT. The V gene lost 2 bases and the J gene lost 2 bases, with 9 bases spanning the gap. CDR3 amino acids: CASSESTEQETQYF. DNA of the CDR3: TGTGCCAGCAGTGAATCGACAGAACAAGAGACCCAGTACTTC.

The rearrangement links TRBV6-2 or TRBV6-3 to TRBJ2-1; 12 bases are a match to TRBD2. The CDR3 totals 17 residues. Germline V CDR1 and CDR2: MNHEY, SVGEGT. The V segment lost 0 bases and the J segment 4 bases; nucleotides outside the gene matches: 4. The CDR3 sequence is CASSYSRLAGDYNEQFF. As DNA, the CDR3 is TGTGCCAGCAGTTACTCCCGACTAGCGGGGGATTACAATGAGCAGTTCTTC.

The chain recombines TRBV2 with TRBJ1-6, with 7 positions matching TRBD1. Germline V lookup: CDR1 SNHLY, CDR2 FYNNEI. Trimming cost V 6 bases and J 6 bases; bases outside gene matches: 5. This CDR3 contains 14 residues. The CDR3 nucleotides are TGTGCCAGCAGCGCCGGACAGGTTAATTCACCCCTCCACTTT. It encodes CASSAGQVNSPLHF. Full variable domain (missing parts from reference TRBV2 and TRBJ1-6): EPEVTQTPSHQVTQMGQEVILRCVPISNHLYFYWYRQILGQKVEFLVSFYNNEISEKSEIFDDQFSVERPDGSNFTLKIRSTKLEDSAMYFCASSAGQVNSPLHFGNGTRLTVT.

The chain couples TRBV28 to TRBJ2-7; 7 positions match TRBD2. The V segment lost 2 bases and the J segment 1 base; nucleotides outside the gene matches: 5. The CDR3 totals 15 residues. Germline-derived CDR1 and CDR2 are MDHEN and SYDVKM. The CDR3 sequence is CASSLGLGRSYEQYF. The CDR3 DNA reads as TGTGCCAGCAGTTTAGGACTAGGAAGGTCCTACGAGCAGTACTTC.